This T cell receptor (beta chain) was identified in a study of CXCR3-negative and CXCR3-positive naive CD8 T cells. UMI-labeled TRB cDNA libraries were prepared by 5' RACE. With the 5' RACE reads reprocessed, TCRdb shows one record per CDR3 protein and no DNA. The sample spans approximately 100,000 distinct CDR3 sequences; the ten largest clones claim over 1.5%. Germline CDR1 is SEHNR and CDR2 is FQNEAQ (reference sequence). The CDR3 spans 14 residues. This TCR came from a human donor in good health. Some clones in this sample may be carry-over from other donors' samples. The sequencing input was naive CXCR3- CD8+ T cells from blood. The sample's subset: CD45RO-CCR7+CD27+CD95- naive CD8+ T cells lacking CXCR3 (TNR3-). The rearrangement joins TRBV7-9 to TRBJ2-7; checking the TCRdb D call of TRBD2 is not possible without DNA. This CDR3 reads CASSFTSGTYEQYF.